This T cell receptor (beta chain) derives from a study of cytomegalovirus exposure and HLA in healthy donors. In the study overall: A previous analysis identified 90 million to 140 million unique TCR beta sequences derived from around 200 million T cells.

Use of 60 Vbeta and 13 Jbeta primers characterized the PCR. Clones were read by immunoSEQ multiplex PCR, and TCRdb kept only the in-frame ones, dropping some. The table has 150,000 or so clones, over 60% seen once; the top ten hold 5% to 8%. Overall study results and limits: Among TCR beta chains, those listed as cytomegalovirus-associated numbered around 180. A later analysis by the authors found several of the most significant clusters apparently linked to common viral pathogens.

This clone was counted between two and nine times. Its antigen is not known. The sample consisted of PBMCs. The origin of this receptor is a man aged 40-49 years in good health and CMV-seropositive.

The CDR3 sequence is CASSYGADWRGQQFF. The CDR3 coding sequence is TGTGCCAGCAGTTACGGGGCGGATTGGCGGGGGCAGCAGTTCTTC. The chain employs TRBV6-5 and TRBJ2-1; a weak D match, TRBD2 (7 bases). Trimming stripped 2 bases from V and 11 bases from J, with 19 bases between. Germline values: CDR1 MNHEY, CDR2 SVGAGI. The CDR3 covers 15 residues.